A selection of T cell receptor beta chains follows, all from one sample in a study of T-cell memory formation after mild COVID-19. One entry per CDR3 protein, called by TCRdb with MiXCR from the 5' RACE reads. In the table there are approximately 270,000 distinct CDR3 sequences, around 15% of which are singletons. The specimen sequenced was PBMCs or a T cell subset sorted from them (not recorded which). The receptors were gathered from a man aged 18 to 30 who had mild COVID-19 (a few samples of this study predate the infection). Cell type and time point are not known. Both conserved end residues are part of each CDR3. D genes are given only for firm matches. Clone size is not always given. Where it is, it says once, few, many or a class for expanded clones.

TRBJ1-4 | NA | TRBV6-2/TRBV6-3 | NA | CASSLQAEKLFF | TGTGCCAGCAGTTTACAGGCAGAAAAACTGTTTTTT
TRBJ2-7 | TRBD2 | TRBV7-8 | NA | CASSFGGASEVYEQYF | TGTGCCAGCAGCTTCGGGGGGGCTAGCGAGGTCTACGAGCAGTACTTC
TRBJ1-5 | TRBD1 | TRBV7-9 | NA | CATEQGANQPQHF | TGTGCCACCGAACAGGGGGCCAATCAGCCCCAGCATTTT
TRBJ1-1 | TRBD1 | TRBV7-6 | once | CASSGAGGDTTEAFF | TGTGCCAGCAGCGGGGCAGGGGGCGATACTACTGAAGCTTTCTTT
TRBJ2-1 | NA | TRBV6-1 | few | CASSLRTGNNEQFF | TGTGCCAGCAGTCTCCGGACTGGCAACAATGAGCAGTTCTTC
TRBJ1-5 | NA | TRBV23-1 | NA | CASSQRESQPQHF | TGCGCCAGCAGTCAAAGAGAATCGCAGCCCCAGCATTTT
TRBJ1-1 | TRBD1 | TRBV28 | NA | CASSLGLQGKAFF | TGTGCCAGCAGTTTGGGTCTACAGGGGAAAGCTTTCTTT
TRBJ2-1 | TRBD2 | TRBV6-2/TRBV6-3 | few | CASGPSGGNEQFF | TGTGCCAGCGGGCCTAGCGGGGGTAATGAGCAGTTCTTC
TRBJ2-2 | TRBD1 | TRBV12-3/TRBV12-4 | few | CASSQRQGPGELFF | TGTGCCAGCAGCCAGAGACAGGGGCCCGGGGAGCTGTTTTTT
TRBJ1-3 | NA | TRBV7-2 | few | CASSSGGGNTIYF | TGTGCCAGCAGCTCGGGGGGGGGAAACACCATATATTTT
TRBJ2-7 | NA | TRBV5-1 | NA | CASSSLTGGIYEQYF | TGCGCCAGCAGCTCGTTGACAGGCGGGATCTACGAGCAGTACTTC
TRBJ2-1 | NA | TRBV12-3/TRBV12-4 | few | CASSSPGRRGGQFF | TGTGCCAGCAGTTCACCGGGACGCAGGGGAGGGCAGTTCTTC
TRBJ2-7 | TRBD2 | TRBV15 | few | CATSSRAGGPNEQYF | TGTGCCACCAGCAGCCGAGCGGGGGGGCCCAACGAGCAGTACTTC
TRBJ2-7 | NA | TRBV27 | NA | CASMGFAFEQYF | TGTGCCAGCATGGGTTTTGCGTTCGAGCAGTACTTC
TRBJ2-4 | NA | TRBV7-2 | many | CASSSRLQNIQYF | TGTGCCAGCAGCTCGAGGCTCCAAAACATTCAGTACTTC
TRBJ2-2 | TRBD2 | TRBV6-5 | few | CASSAGLAGGGGELFF | TGTGCCAGCAGTGCGGGACTAGCGGGGGGTGGCGGGGAGCTGTTTTTT
TRBJ2-2 | TRBD2 | TRBV10-2 | few | CASSQTSGGHTGELFF | TGCGCCAGCAGTCAGACTAGCGGGGGTCACACCGGGGAGCTGTTTTTT
TRBJ2-7 | TRBD1 | TRBV20-1 | NA | CSARYDRGSYEQYF | TGCAGTGCTCGGTATGACAGGGGCTCCTACGAGCAGTACTTC
TRBJ2-7 | NA | TRBV20-1 | NA | CSARGESSYEQYF | TGCAGCGCTAGGGGGGAGAGCTCCTACGAGCAGTACTTC
TRBJ2-2 | NA | TRBV5-1 | NA | CASSLAGLFTGELFF | TGCGCCAGCAGCTTGGCCGGCCTATTCACCGGGGAGCTGTTTTTT
TRBJ2-1 | NA | TRBV20-1 | NA | CSASRSGAGNEQFF | TGCAGTGCCAGTAGGTCGGGGGCCGGGAATGAGCAGTTCTTC
TRBJ2-1 | TRBD2 | TRBV6-2/TRBV6-3 | NA | CASSAGLAGGWQFF | TGTGCCAGCAGTGCGGGACTAGCGGGGGGCTGGCAGTTCTTC
TRBJ2-5 | NA | TRBV9 | NA | CASSGRRETQYF | TGTGCCAGCAGTGGAAGAAGGGAGACCCAGTACTTC
TRBJ2-1 | TRBD2 | TRBV20-1 | many | CSARDVRLAGDEQFF | TGCAGTGCTAGAGATGTTAGACTAGCGGGGGATGAGCAGTTCTTC
TRBJ2-5 | NA | TRBV20-1 | few | CSARDIGSYQETQYF | TGCAGTGCTAGAGACATAGGCAGTTACCAAGAGACCCAGTACTTC
TRBJ2-1 | TRBD2 | TRBV7-2 | NA | CASSFVPLRGGPDEQFF | TGTGCCAGCAGCTTTGTTCCGCTACGGGGGGGCCCGGATGAGCAGTTCTTC
TRBJ2-1 | TRBD2 | TRBV20-1 | NA | CSASPSGGIVFF | TGCAGTGCTAGTCCGAGCGGGGGTATTGTATTCTTC
TRBJ1-5 | NA | TRBV6-1 | NA | CASSERKRNNQPQHF | TGTGCCAGCAGTGAAAGGAAAAGGAACAATCAGCCCCAGCATTTT
TRBJ2-7 | NA | TRBV5-4 | NA | CASSRGGTSWSDEQYF | TGTGCCAGCAGCCGAGGGGGGACCTCTTGGAGCGACGAGCAGTACTTC
TRBJ1-1 | NA | TRBV6-1 | NA | CASSEVGVRVLRAEAFF | TGTGCCAGCAGTGAAGTTGGGGTTCGTGTTCTAAGGGCTGAAGCTTTCTTT
TRBJ2-1 | TRBD1 | TRBV5-6 | NA | CASSIGQGYNEQFF | TGTGCCAGCAGCATCGGACAGGGCTACAATGAGCAGTTCTTC
TRBJ2-4 | NA | TRBV7-3 | NA | CASSSGSAGRNIQYF | TGTGCCAGCAGCAGCGGGTCGGCAGGGCGGAACATTCAGTACTTC
TRBJ2-1 | NA | TRBV5-1 | few | CASSLAGNTGYNEQFF | TGCGCCAGCAGCTTGGCAGGGAACACAGGCTACAATGAGCAGTTCTTC
TRBJ1-4 | NA | TRBV20-1 | NA | CSASGTGRSASEKLFF | TGCAGTGCTAGCGGCACCGGGAGGAGTGCAAGTGAAAAACTGTTTTTT
TRBJ2-7 | NA | TRBV4-3 | few | CASSQEASHYEQYF | TGCGCCAGCAGCCAAGAGGCCAGCCACTACGAGCAGTACTTC
TRBJ1-2 | NA | TRBV6-5 | NA | CASSYNSANYGYTF | TGTGCCAGCAGTTACAATTCAGCCAACTATGGCTACACCTTC
TRBJ1-3 | NA | TRBV7-2 | NA | CASSPSRQAFGNTIYF | TGTGCCAGCAGCCCCTCGAGACAGGCATTTGGAAACACCATATATTTT
TRBJ2-5 | NA | TRBV7-3 | NA | CASSPMGGRGETQYF | TGTGCCAGCAGCCCAATGGGGGGCCGGGGAGAGACCCAGTACTTC
TRBJ2-3 | NA | TRBV5-6 | few | CASTFATGTGGDTQYF | TGTGCCAGCACCTTTGCCACCGGGACTGGAGGAGATACGCAGTATTTT
TRBJ1-1 | NA | TRBV29-1 | few | CSTATNTEAFF | TGCAGCACTGCCACTAACACTGAAGCTTTCTTT
TRBJ2-5 | NA | TRBV4-1 | NA | CASSQVWQDQETQYF | TGCGCCAGCAGCCAAGTGTGGCAGGACCAAGAGACCCAGTACTTC
TRBJ2-3 | NA | TRBV3-1 | few | CASSQVITYSDGPRDTQYF | TGTGCCAGCAGCCAAGTAATCACATACTCCGATGGGCCACGAGATACGCAGTATTTT
TRBJ2-3 | TRBD2 | TRBV29-1 | NA | CSAGTGTRSTDTQYF | TGCAGCGCTGGGACCGGGACTAGGAGCACAGATACGCAGTATTTT
TRBJ2-7 | NA | TRBV4-1 | NA | CASSQEEGPREQYF | TGCGCCAGCAGCCAAGAGGAGGGCCCCAGAGAGCAGTACTTC
TRBJ2-3 | NA | TRBV10-3 | many | CAISELTQDDTQYF | TGTGCCATCAGTGAGCTGACCCAAGACGATACGCAGTATTTT
TRBJ2-5 | NA | TRBV3-1 | NA | CASSQVLKKGETQYF | TGTGCCAGCAGCCAAGTATTGAAAAAAGGGGAGACCCAGTACTTC
TRBJ1-1 | NA | TRBV4-3 | NA | CASSQVQGGTEAFF | TGCGCCAGCAGCCAAGTCCAGGGTGGAACTGAAGCTTTCTTT
TRBJ2-3 | NA | TRBV5-1 | NA | CASSLGTTADTQYF | TGCGCCAGCAGCTTGGGGACTACTGCAGATACGCAGTATTTT
TRBJ2-1 | NA | TRBV23-1 | few | CASSQSPGYNEQFF | TGCGCCAGCAGTCAATCTCCCGGATACAATGAGCAGTTCTTC
TRBJ1-5 | TRBD1 | TRBV4-2 | few | CASSQDWDRNQPQHF | TGTGCCAGCAGCCAAGATTGGGACAGAAATCAGCCCCAGCATTTT
TRBJ2-5 | NA | TRBV7-9 | few | CASSIPEETQYF | TGTGCCAGCAGCATACCCGAAGAGACCCAGTACTTC
TRBJ2-5 | TRBD1 | TRBV25-1 | few | CASSDLGGRGRGTQYF | TGTGCCAGCAGTGACCTAGGGGGTAGGGGGCGCGGGACCCAGTACTTC
TRBJ2-2 | TRBD1 | TRBV7-3 | many | CASSFSGQGARSTGELFF | TGTGCCAGCAGCTTCTCCGGACAGGGGGCGCGCAGCACCGGGGAGCTGTTTTTT
TRBJ2-7 | NA | TRBV6-1 | many | CASTNSQGYEQYF | TGTGCCAGCACTAACTCCCAGGGTTACGAGCAGTACTTC
TRBJ2-1 | TRBD2 | TRBV10-3 | NA | CAIRRIQRGGTYNEQFF | TGTGCCATCAGACGAATCCAGCGGGGGGGAACCTACAATGAGCAGTTCTTC
TRBJ2-7 | NA | TRBV2 | NA | CASRRQPEQYF | TGTGCCAGCAGACGGCAACCCGAGCAGTACTTC
TRBJ1-2 | NA | TRBV7-2 | NA | CASSPRERGGYGYTF | TGTGCCAGCAGCCCCCGGGAGAGGGGGGGCTATGGCTACACCTTC